Detailed here is one TCR beta chain. Its specificity is not known. This sample was taken from a study of T cells in Graves' hyperthyroidism and ophthalmopathy. CDR1 and CDR2 from the germline V gene are ENHRY and SYGVKD. The CDR3 is 14 residues long. J gave up 7 bases and V 7 bases, and 10 bases lay outside the gene matches. Amplified TCR beta CDR3 regions derived from RNA transcripts. A set of HTBI primers served as the primers for a first-round RT-PCR of the TCR CDR3. A single record per CDR3 protein comes from TCRdb applying MiXCR to the multiplex PCR reads. The table lists approximately 620,000 distinct CDR3 sequences, around 15% of them singletons. Findings and limits, study-wide: The model made its ophthalmopathy prediction, and onset followed a median about 6.8 months later. Most clonotypes that expanded in the thyroid above 0.001 also showed up in blood.

Subjects with ophthalmopathy showed a Clinical Activity Score no lower than 3, a NOSPECS grade no lower than 4, and a duration shorter than 3 months. The diagnoses drew upon clinical symptoms, serum thyroxine and TRAb, thyroid ultrasound and orbital computed tomography. This receptor was taken from a woman in her thirties or forties with Graves' ophthalmopathy. Specimen: blood. The V gene is TRBV10-3, the J gene TRBJ2-7, with 10 positions matching TRBD2. In DNA form, the CDR3 reads TGTGCCATCAAATCAGTAGCGGGAGGTTCAGAGCAGTACTTC. Translating it yields CAIKSVAGGSEQYF.